This T cell receptor beta chain comes out of a study of PD-1 blockade in classical Hodgkin lymphoma. Time point given: newly diagnosed, previously untreated cHL patient sample. Starting with thawed PBMCs, CD4+ T cells were purified by magnetic negative selection. Germline V gene sequence: CDR1 DFQATT, CDR2 SNEGSKA (reference sequence). The CDR3 length is 10 residues. V dropped 6 bases and J dropped 6 bases, with 8 bases sitting between them. Repertoires were generated with immunoSEQ multiplex PCR, while TCRdb's copy carries only in-frame clones and drops some. The data hold about 34,000 clones, with 80% to 90% observed a single time.

The receptor's source is a human donor with classical Hodgkin lymphoma. The chain uses TRBV20-1 and TRBJ2-5; D remains ambiguous. Sequenced input: CD4+ T cells from blood. The CDR3 loop reads CSAAPKTQYF. The CDR3 bases are TGCAGTGCCGCACCGAAGACCCAGTACTTC.